This TCR beta chain was sequenced in a study of T cell repertoires in cytomegalovirus infection. This clonotype was observed at least ten times. Trimming took off 8 bases at V and 3 bases at J, with 28 bases between the two ends. The CDR3 has 18 residues. Germline CDR1 is ENHRY and CDR2 is SYGVKD. TCRdb independently ran MiXCR on the reads; one entry per CDR3 protein. The sample includes approximately 260,000 distinct CDR3 sequences, over 15% of them seen just once. The clonotype originates from a human donor in good health (CMV status not recorded). Some clones in this sample may be carry-over from other donors' samples. The sequencing sample was made of CD8+ T cells from PBMCs. This chain uses TRBV10-3 with TRBJ1-2; a weak D match, TRBD1 (5 bases). CDR3 bases: TGTGCCATCTTCGAGTCCCGGGGGGGTTTGCGGACGCACTATGGCTACACCTTC. Residues: CAIFESRGGLRTHYGYTF.